A single sample gave rise to the 6 T cell receptor beta chains below, sequenced in a study of shared clonotypes between healthy human individuals. Here immunoSEQ multiplex PCR was the method, and the copy in TCRdb shows in-frame clones only, minus some. The table has over a million clones, around three quarters seen once. Sequenced material: memory CD4+ T cells from PBMCs. Indicated subset: CD45RA-negative fraction. These receptors all stem from a man younger than 35 in good health. Some clones in this sample may be carry-over from other donors' samples.

The chain has TRBV27 and TRBJ2-7, with D possibly being TRBD2 (5 bases). In germline, CDR1 is MNHEY, CDR2 SMNVEV (reference sequence). Trimming took off 1 base at V and 7 bases at J, with 11 bases between the two ends. CDR3 size: 13 residues. The CDR3 region is CASSLLGPGEQYF. CDR3 bases: TGTGCCAGCAGTTTATTGGGCCCGGGGGAGCAGTACTTC.

The chain combines TRBV4-3 with TRBJ2-2, with a tentative D call TRBD2 (6 bases). The germline CDR1 and CDR2 sequences are LGHNA and YSLEER. V shed 1 base and J shed 0 bases, with 6 bases lying between them. The CDR3 extends over 15 amino acids. The CDR3 sequence is CASSQAGANTGELFF. The DNA of the CDR3 is TGCGCCAGCAGCCAAGCGGGAGCGAACACCGGGGAGCTGTTTTTT.

The rearrangement links TRBV4-2 to TRBJ2-1; 11 bases fit TRBD2. The germline V gene encodes CDR1 LGHNA and CDR2 YNFKEQ. J lost 0 bases, V lost 0 bases, and 7 bases had no gene match. The CDR3 spans 19 residues. The DNA for the CDR3 is TGTGCCAGCAGCCAAGACCCGTCTAGCGGGAGGACCTCCTACAATGAGCAGTTCTTC. This codes for CASSQDPSSGRTSYNEQFF.

The rearrangement links TRBV7-9 to TRBJ2-7; TRBD2 matches at 7 bases. The CDR3 consists of 14 residues. V was clipped by 7 bases and J by 0 bases; unmatched bases: 6. CDR1 and CDR2 (germline): SEHNR, FQNEAQ (reference sequence). CDR3 region: CASKASGSSYEQYF. The CDR3 region has the DNA TGTGCCAGCAAGGCTAGCGGAAGCTCCTACGAGCAGTACTTC. Variable domain in full (rest from reference TRBV7-9 and TRBJ2-7): DTGVSQNPRHKITKRGQNVTFRCDPISEHNRLYWYRQTLGQGPEFLTYFQNEAQLEKSRLLSDRFSAERPKGSFSTLEIQRTEQGDSAMYLCASKASGSSYEQYFGPGTRLTVT.

This sequence joins TRBV5-1 and TRBJ1-2; D is possibly TRBD1 (6 bases). Germline lookup yields CDR1 SGHRS and CDR2 YFSETQ. This CDR3 comprises 15 residues. V lost 3 bases, J lost 6 bases, and 18 bases lay in between. The CDR3: CASSWGPAGEDGYTF. In DNA form, the CDR3 reads TGCGCCAGCAGCTGGGGTCCGGCAGGGGAGGATGGCTACACCTTC.

This clone has only one observation. This chain uses TRBV2 with TRBJ1-5; possible D gene TRBD1, 5 bases. Germline CDR1 reads SNHLY; CDR2 reads FYNNEI. With 2 bases removed from V and 7 bases from J, the gap between germline ends came to 15 bases. This CDR3 has 15 residues. The CDR3 bases are TGTGCCAGCAGTGAATTTGCAGGGCAGGGCCAGCCCCAGCATTTT. It is translated as CASSEFAGQGQPQHF.